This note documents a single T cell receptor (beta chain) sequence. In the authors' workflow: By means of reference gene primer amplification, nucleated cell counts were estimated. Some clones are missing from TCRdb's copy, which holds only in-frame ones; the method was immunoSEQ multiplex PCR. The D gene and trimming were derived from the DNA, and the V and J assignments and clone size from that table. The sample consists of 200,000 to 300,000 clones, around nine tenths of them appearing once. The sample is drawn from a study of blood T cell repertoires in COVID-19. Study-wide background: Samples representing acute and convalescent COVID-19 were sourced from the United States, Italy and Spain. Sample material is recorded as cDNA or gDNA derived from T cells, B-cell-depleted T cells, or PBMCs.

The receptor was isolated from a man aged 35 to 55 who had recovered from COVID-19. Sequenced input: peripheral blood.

The CDR3 region has the DNA TGTGCCAGCAGGCCGACAGGGGGTGGTTATGGCTACACCTTC. Protein: CASRPTGGGYGYTF. This rearrangement joins TRBV3-1 (or the pseudogene TRBV3-2) to TRBJ1-2, with 9 positions matching TRBD1. Per the germline V gene, CDR1 is LGHDT and CDR2 is YNNKEL (reference sequence). There are 14 residues in the CDR3. With V trimmed by 6 bases and J by 5 bases, 7 bases remained unmatched.